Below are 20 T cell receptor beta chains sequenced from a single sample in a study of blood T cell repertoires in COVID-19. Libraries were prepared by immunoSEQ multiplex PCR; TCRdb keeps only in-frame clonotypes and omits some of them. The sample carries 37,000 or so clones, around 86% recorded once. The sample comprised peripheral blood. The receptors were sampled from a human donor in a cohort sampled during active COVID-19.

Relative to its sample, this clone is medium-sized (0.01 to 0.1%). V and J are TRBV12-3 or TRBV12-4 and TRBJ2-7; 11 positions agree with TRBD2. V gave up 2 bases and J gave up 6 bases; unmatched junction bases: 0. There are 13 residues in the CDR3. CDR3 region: CASSLLAGGEQYF. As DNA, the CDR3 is TGTGCCAGCAGTTTACTAGCGGGGGGCGAGCAGTACTTC.

CDR3 DNA sequence: TGTGCCACCAATTGGGCGGACACCCACTCTGGGGCCAACGTCCTGACTTTC. It translates to CATNWADTHSGANVLTF. The gene calls are TRBV24-1 and TRBJ2-6; possible D gene TRBD1, 5 bases. The germline gives CDR1 KGHDR, CDR2 SFDVKD. V was clipped by 8 bases and J by 0 bases, with 16 bases between them. The CDR3 has 17 residues.

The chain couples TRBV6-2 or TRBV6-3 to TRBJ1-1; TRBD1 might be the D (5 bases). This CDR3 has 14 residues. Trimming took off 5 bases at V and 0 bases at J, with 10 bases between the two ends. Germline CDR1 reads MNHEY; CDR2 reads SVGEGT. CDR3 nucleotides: TGTGCCAGCAGTCAGGGACTTCTGAACACTGAAGCTTTCTTT. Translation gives CASSQGLLNTEAFF.

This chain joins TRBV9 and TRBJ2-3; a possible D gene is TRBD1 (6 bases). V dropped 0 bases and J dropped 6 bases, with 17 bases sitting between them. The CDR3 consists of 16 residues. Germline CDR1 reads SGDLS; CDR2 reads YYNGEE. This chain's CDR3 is CASSVVGSRGGDTQYF. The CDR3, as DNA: TGTGCCAGCAGCGTAGTTGGATCCAGGGGTGGGGATACGCAGTATTTT.

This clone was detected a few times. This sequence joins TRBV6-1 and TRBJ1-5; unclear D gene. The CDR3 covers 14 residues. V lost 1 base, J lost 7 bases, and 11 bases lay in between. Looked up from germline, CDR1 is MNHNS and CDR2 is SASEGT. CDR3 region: CASSEEAVGQPQHF. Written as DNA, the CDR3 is TGTGCCAGCAGTGAAGAGGCCGTCGGGCAGCCCCAGCATTTT.

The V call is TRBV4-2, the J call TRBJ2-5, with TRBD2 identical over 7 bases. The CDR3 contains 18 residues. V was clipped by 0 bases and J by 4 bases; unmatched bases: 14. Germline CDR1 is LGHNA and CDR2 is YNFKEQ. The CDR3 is CASSQDWVAGTTVETQYF. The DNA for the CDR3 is TGTGCCAGCAGCCAAGATTGGGTAGCGGGTACCACAGTAGAGACCCAGTACTTC.

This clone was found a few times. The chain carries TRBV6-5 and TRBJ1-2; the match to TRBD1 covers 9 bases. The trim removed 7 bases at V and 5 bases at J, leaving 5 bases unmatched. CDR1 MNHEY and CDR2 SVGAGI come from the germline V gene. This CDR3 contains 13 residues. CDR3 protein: CASNPTGGYGYTF. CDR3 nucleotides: TGTGCCAGCAACCCGACAGGGGGGTATGGCTACACCTTC.

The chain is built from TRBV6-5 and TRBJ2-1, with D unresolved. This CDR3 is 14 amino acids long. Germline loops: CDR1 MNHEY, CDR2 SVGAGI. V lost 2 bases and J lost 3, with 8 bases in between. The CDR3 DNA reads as TGTGCCAGCAGTTACGGCACAAACTACAATGAGCAGTTCTTC. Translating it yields CASSYGTNYNEQFF.

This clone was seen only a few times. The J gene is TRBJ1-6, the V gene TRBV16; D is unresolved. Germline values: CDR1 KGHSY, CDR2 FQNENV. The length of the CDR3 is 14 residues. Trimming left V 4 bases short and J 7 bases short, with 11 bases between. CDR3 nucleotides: TGTGCCAGCAGCCGGAGGGCTTCAAATTCACCCCTCCACTTT. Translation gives CASSRRASNSPLHF.

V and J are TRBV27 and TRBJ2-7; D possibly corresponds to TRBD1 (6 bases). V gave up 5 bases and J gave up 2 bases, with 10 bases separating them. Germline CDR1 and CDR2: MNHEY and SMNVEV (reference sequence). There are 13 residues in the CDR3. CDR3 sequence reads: CASSTGSTYEQYF. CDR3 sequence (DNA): TGTGCCAGCAGTACAGGGTCGACCTACGAGCAGTACTTC.

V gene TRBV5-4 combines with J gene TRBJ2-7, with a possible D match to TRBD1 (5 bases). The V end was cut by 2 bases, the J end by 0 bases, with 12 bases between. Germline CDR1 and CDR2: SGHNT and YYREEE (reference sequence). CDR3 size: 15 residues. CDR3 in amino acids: CASSFQGPSSYEQYF. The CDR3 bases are TGTGCCAGCAGCTTCCAGGGTCCCAGCTCCTACGAGCAGTACTTC.

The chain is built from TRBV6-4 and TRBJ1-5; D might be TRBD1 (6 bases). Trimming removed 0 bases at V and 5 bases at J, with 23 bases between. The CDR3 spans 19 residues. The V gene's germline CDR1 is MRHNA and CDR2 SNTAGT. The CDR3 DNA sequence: TGTGCCAGCAGTGACTCTCGTCTCCTTGCCCCACAGGGTCATCAGCCCCAGCATTTT. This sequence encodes CASSDSRLLAPQGHQPQHF.

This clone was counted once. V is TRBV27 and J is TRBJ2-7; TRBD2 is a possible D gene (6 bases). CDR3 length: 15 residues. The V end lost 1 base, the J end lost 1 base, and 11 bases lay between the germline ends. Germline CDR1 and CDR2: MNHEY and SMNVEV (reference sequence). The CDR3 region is CASSLWGEGSYEQYF. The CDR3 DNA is TGTGCCAGCAGTTTATGGGGGGAAGGGTCCTACGAGCAGTACTTC.

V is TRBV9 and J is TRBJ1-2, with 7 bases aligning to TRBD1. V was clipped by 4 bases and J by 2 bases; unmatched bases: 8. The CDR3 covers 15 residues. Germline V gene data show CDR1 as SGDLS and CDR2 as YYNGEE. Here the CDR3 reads CASSWSRGTNYGYTF. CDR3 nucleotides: TGTGCCAGCAGCTGGAGCAGGGGGACGAACTATGGCTACACCTTC.

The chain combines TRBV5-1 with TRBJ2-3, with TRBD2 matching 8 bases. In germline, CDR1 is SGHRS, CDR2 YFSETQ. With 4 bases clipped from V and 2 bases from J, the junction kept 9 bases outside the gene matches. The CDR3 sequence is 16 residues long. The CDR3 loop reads CASSREGGQVTDTQYF. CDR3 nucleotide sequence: TGCGCCAGCAGCCGGGAGGGGGGACAAGTCACAGATACGCAGTATTTT.

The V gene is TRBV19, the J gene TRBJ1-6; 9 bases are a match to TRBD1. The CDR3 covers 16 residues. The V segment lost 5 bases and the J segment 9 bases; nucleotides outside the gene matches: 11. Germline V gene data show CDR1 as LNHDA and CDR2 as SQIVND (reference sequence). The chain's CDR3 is CASSASGQGIGSPLHF. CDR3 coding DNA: TGTGCCAGTAGTGCCTCCGGACAGGGGATTGGTTCACCCCTCCACTTT.

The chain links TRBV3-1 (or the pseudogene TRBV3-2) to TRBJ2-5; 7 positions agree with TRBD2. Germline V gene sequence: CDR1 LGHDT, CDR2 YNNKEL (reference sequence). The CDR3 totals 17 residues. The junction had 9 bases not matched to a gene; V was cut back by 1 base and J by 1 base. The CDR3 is CASSQGKRGKAQETQYF. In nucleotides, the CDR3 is TGTGCCAGCAGCCAAGGAAAGCGGGGCAAAGCCCAAGAGACCCAGTACTTC.

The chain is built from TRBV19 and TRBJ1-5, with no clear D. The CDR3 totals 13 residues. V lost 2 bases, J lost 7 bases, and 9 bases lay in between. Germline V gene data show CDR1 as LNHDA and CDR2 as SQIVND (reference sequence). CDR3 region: CASSILAGQPQHF. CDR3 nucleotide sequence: TGTGCCAGTAGTATACTGGCGGGCCAGCCCCAGCATTTT.

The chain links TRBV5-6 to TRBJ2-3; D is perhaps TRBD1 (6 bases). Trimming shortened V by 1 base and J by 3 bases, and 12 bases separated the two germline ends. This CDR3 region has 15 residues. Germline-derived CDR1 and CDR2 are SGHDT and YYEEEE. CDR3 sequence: CASSLWGPGTDTQYF. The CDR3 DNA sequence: TGTGCCAGCAGCTTGTGGGGGCCGGGGACAGATACGCAGTATTTT.

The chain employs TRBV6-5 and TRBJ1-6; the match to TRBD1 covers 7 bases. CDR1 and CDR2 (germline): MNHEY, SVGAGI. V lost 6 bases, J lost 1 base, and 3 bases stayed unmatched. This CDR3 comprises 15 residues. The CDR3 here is CASSRQGSYNSPLHF. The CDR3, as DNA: TGTGCCAGCAGCCGACAGGGATCCTATAATTCACCCCTCCACTTT.